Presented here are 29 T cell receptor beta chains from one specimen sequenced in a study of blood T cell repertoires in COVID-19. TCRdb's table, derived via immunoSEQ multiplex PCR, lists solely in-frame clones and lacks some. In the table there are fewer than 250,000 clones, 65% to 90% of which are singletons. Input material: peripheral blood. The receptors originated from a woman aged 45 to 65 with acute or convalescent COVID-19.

CDR3 DNA: TGTGCCAGCAGCCCTACAGGGGGCCACGAGCAGTACTTC. It encodes CASSPTGGHEQYF. The chain is built from TRBV11-3 and TRBJ2-7, with 9 bases matching TRBD1. V lost 5 bases, J lost 5 bases, and 4 bases stayed unmatched. The length of the CDR3 is 13 residues. Germline V gene lookup returns CDR1 SGHNT and CDR2 YENEEA.

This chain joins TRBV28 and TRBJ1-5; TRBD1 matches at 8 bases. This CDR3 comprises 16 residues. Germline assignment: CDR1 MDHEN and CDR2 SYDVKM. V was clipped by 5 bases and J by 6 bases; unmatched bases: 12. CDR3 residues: CASSPVGQGSFQPQHF. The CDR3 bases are TGTGCCAGCAGTCCCGTAGGACAGGGCTCTTTTCAGCCCCAGCATTTT.

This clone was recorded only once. This chain's CDR3 is CASSLLGTGINQPQHF. The DNA for the CDR3 is TGTGCCAGCAGTTTATTGGGGACAGGTATCAATCAGCCCCAGCATTTT. The V gene is TRBV27, the J gene TRBJ1-5; TRBD1 matches at 8 bases. Per the germline V gene, CDR1 is MNHEY and CDR2 is SMNVEV (reference sequence). The CDR3 has 16 amino acids. J was trimmed by 3 bases and V by 1 base; bases with no gene match: 5.

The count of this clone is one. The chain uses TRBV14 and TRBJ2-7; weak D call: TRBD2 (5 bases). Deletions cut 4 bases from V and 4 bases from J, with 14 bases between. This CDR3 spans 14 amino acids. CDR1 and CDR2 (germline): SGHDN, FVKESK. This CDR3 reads CASSRGAGGYEQYF. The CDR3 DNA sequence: TGTGCCAGCAGCCGTGGTGCGGGTGGGTACGAGCAGTACTTC.

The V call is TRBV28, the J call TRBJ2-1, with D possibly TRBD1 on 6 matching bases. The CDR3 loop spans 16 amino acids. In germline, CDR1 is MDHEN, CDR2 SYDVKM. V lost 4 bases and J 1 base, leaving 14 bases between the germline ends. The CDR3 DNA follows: TGTGCCAGCAGTTCTTTTGCTGACAGGTCCTACAATGAGCAGTTCTTC. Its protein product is CASSSFADRSYNEQFF.

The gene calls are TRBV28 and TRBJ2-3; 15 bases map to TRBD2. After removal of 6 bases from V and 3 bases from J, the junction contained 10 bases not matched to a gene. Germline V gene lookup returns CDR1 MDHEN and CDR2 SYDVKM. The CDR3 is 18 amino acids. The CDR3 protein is CASSRTSGRAAVTDTQYF. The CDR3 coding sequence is TGTGCCAGCAGCCGGACTAGCGGGAGGGCCGCCGTAACAGATACGCAGTATTTT.

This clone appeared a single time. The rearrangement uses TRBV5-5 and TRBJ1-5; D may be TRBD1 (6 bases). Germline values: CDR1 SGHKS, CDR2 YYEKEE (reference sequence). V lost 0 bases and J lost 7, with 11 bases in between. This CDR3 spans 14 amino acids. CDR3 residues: CASSLAPRGQPQHF. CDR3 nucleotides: TGTGCCAGCAGCTTGGCCCCCAGGGGCCAGCCCCAGCATTTT.

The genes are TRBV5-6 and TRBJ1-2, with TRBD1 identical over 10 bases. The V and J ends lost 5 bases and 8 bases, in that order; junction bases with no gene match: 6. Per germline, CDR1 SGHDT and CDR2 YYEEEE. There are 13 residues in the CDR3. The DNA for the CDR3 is TGTGCCAGCAGGGACAGGGGGATTAACGGCTACACCTTC. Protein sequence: CASRDRGINGYTF.

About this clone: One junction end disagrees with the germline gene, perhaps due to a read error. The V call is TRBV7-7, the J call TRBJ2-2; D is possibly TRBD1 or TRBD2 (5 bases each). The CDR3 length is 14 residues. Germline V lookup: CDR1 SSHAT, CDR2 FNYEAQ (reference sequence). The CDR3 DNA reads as TGTGCTAGCAGCTTAGCGCGCAGGGACGGGGAGCTGTTTTTT. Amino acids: CASSLARRDGELFF.

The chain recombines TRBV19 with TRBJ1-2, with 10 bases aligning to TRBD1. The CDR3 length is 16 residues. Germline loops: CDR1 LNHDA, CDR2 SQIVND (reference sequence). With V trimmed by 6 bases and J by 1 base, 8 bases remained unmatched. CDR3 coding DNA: TGTGCCAGTAGGGACCTGGGACAGGGGATTAACTATGGCTACACCTTC. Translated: CASRDLGQGINYGYTF.

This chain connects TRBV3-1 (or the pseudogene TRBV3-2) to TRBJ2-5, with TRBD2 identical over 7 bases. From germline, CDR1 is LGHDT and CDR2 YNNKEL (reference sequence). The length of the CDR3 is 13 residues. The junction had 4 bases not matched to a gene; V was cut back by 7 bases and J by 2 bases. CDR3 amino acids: CASTLGGQETQYF. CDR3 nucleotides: TGTGCCAGCACTCTCGGGGGGCAAGAGACCCAGTACTTC.

The chain's CDR3 is CASSQDLSGSYEQYF. CDR3 coding DNA: TGTGCCAGCAGCCAGGACCTTAGCGGTTCCTACGAGCAGTACTTC. The V call is TRBV3-1 (or the pseudogene TRBV3-2), the J call TRBJ2-7, with D possibly TRBD2 on 6 matching bases. CDR3 length: 15 residues. Trimming pared 3 bases from V and 1 base from J, leaving 13 bases between. Per the germline V gene, CDR1 is LGHDT and CDR2 is YNNKEL (reference sequence).

CDR3 sequence (DNA): TGTGCCAGCAGATCCGGACAGGGATCGAACTATGGCTACACCTTC. It specifies CASRSGQGSNYGYTF. The V and J genes are TRBV6-5 and TRBJ1-2; 8 positions agree with TRBD1. The junction had 8 bases not matched to a gene; V was cut back by 6 bases and J by 2 bases. The CDR3 is 15 amino acids. CDR1 is MNHEY, CDR2 SVGAGI, per germline.

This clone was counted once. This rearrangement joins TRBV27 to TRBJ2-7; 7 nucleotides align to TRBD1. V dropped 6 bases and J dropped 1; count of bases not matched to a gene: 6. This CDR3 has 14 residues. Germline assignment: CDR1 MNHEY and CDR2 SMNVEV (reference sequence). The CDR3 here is CASRRQGRSYEQYF. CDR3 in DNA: TGTGCCAGCAGAAGACAGGGTAGGTCCTACGAGCAGTACTTC.

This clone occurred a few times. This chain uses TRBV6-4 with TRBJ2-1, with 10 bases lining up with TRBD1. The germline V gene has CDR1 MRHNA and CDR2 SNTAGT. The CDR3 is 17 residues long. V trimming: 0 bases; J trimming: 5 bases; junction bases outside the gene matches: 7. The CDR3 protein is CASSDSYRDRGHNEQFF. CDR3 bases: TGTGCCAGCAGTGACTCCTACCGGGACAGGGGCCACAATGAGCAGTTCTTC.

The CDR3 sequence is CASSPGGELFF. The CDR3 nucleotides are TGTGCCAGCAGTCCCGGCGGGGAGCTGTTTTTT. The rearrangement uses TRBV27 and TRBJ2-2; no definite D call. Germline CDR1 and CDR2: MNHEY and SMNVEV (reference sequence). V gave up 5 bases and J gave up 7 bases, with 5 bases separating them. This CDR3 region has 11 residues.

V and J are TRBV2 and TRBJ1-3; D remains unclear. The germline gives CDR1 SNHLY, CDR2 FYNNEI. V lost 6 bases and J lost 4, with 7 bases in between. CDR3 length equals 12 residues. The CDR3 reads CASRESGNTIYF. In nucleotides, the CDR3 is TGTGCCAGCAGAGAAAGCGGAAACACCATATATTTT.

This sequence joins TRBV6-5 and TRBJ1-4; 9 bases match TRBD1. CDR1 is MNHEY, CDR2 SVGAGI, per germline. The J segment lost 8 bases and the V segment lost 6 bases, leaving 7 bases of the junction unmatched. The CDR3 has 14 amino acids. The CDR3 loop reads CASRLDRGREKLFF. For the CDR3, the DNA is TGTGCCAGCAGACTAGACAGGGGGAGAGAAAAACTGTTTTTT.

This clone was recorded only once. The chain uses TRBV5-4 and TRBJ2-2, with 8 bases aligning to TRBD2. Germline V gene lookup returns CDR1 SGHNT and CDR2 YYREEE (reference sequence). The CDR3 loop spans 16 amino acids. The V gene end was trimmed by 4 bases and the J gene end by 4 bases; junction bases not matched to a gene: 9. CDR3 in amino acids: CASSAGKAGVTGELFF. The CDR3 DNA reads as TGTGCCAGCAGCGCGGGGAAAGCGGGAGTCACCGGGGAGCTGTTTTTT.

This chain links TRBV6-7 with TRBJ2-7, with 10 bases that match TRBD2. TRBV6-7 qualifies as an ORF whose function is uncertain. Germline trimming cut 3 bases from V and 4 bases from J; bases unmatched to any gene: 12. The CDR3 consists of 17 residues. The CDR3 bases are TGTGCCAGCAGTTATAGTTGGGAGCGGGAGGGCTTTTACGAGCAGTACTTC. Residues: CASSYSWEREGFYEQYF.

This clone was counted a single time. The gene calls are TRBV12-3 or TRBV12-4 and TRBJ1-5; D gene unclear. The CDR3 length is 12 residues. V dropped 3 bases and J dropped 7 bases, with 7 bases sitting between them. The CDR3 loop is CASSLEQQPQHF. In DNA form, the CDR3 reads TGTGCCAGCAGTTTGGAGCAGCAGCCCCAGCATTTT.

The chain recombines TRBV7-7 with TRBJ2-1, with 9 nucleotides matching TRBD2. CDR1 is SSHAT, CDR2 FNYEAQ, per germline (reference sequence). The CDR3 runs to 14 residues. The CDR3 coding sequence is TGTGCTAGCGGGGGCCCGTGGGAAGACAATGAGCAGTTCTTC. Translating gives CASGGPWEDNEQFF.

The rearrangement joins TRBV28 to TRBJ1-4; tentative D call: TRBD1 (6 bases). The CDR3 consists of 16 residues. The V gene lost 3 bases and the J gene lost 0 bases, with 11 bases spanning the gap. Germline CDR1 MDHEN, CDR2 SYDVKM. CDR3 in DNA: TGTGCCAGCAGTTTTACAGGGATGGCAACTAATGAAAAACTGTTTTTT. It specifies CASSFTGMATNEKLFF. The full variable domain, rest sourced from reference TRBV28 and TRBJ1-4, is DVKVTQSSRYLVKRTGEKVFLECVQDMDHENMFWYRQDPGLGLRLIYFSYDVKMKEKGDIPEGYSVSREKKERFSLILESASTNQTSMYLCASSFTGMATNEKLFFGSGTQLSVL.

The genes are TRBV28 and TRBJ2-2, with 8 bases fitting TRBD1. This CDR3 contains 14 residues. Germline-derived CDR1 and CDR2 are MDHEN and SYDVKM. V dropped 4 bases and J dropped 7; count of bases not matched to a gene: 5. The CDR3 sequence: CASSWGQAVGELFF. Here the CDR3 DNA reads TGTGCCAGCAGTTGGGGACAGGCGGTCGGGGAGCTGTTTTTT.

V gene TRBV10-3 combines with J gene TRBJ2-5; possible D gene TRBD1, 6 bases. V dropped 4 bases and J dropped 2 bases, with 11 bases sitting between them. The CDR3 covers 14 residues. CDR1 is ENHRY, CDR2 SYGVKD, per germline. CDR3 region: CAISVPGQQETQYF. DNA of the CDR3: TGTGCCATCAGTGTGCCGGGACAACAAGAGACCCAGTACTTC.

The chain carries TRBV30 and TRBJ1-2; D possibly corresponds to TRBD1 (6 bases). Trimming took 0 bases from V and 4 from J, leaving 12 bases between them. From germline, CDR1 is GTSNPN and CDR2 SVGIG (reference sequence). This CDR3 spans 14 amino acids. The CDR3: CAWSVQGNIYGYTF. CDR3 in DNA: TGTGCCTGGAGTGTGCAGGGGAACATCTATGGCTACACCTTC.

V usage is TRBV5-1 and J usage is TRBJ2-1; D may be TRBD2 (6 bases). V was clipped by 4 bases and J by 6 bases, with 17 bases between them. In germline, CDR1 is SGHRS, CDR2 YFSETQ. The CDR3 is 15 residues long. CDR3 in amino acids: CASSTTGTGPNEQFF. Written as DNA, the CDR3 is TGCGCCAGCAGCACCACCGGGACTGGGCCCAATGAGCAGTTCTTC.

As DNA, the CDR3 is TGTGCCAGTATTAGTAGCGGGAATAATCATGAGCAGTTCTTC. This encodes CASISSGNNHEQFF. The chain couples TRBV19 to TRBJ2-1; 8 bases map to TRBD2. Per germline, CDR1 LNHDA and CDR2 SQIVND (reference sequence). The length of the CDR3 is 14 residues. Trimming took 7 bases from V and 8 from J; bases not matched to a gene: 10.

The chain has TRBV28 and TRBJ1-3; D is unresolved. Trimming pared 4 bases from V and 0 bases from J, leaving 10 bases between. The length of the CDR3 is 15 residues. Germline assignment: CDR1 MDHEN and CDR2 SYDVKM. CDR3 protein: CASSSGINSGNTIYF. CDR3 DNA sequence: TGTGCCAGCAGTTCGGGGATCAACTCTGGAAACACCATATATTTT.